The rows below give T cell receptor beta chains drawn from one sample of a study of T-cell memory formation after mild COVID-19. Using its own MiXCR run on the 5' RACE reads, TCRdb lists one record per CDR3 protein. The profile covers around 450,000 distinct CDR3 sequences, with 24% appearing a single time and 8.5% to 9% taken by the ten largest. The sample consisted of PBMCs or a T cell subset sorted from them (not recorded which). The receptors originated from an adult woman who had mild COVID-19 (a few samples of this study predate the infection). Cell type and time point are not known. The CDR3 runs from the conserved cysteine through the conserved F or W. Each record gives: J gene, V gene, D gene, clone size, CDR3 DNA, CDR3 protein. The D gene is left open where the match is weak. Expanded clones are given a class, and other clones once, few, many or no size at all.

J gene: TRBJ2-7
V gene: TRBV5-1
D gene: -
clone size: few
CDR3 DNA: TGCGCCAGCAGCTACCTCGACCACTACGAGCAGTACTTC
CDR3 protein: CASSYLDHYEQYF

J gene: TRBJ1-6
V gene: TRBV12-5
D gene: -
clone size: -
CDR3 DNA: TGTGCTAGTGGTTTGGTACTGGGGCTAAGTAATTCACCCCTCCACTTT
CDR3 protein: CASGLVLGLSNSPLHF

J gene: TRBJ2-7
V gene: TRBV20-1
D gene: -
clone size: -
CDR3 DNA: TGCAGTGCTCTTGTTGGGGGAGATAGCGGTACCTACGAGCAGTACTTC
CDR3 protein: CSALVGGDSGTYEQYF

J gene: TRBJ1-2
V gene: TRBV6-5
D gene: -
clone size: few
CDR3 DNA: TGTGCCAGCAGTTACCGGGGTAGTGGCTACACCTTC
CDR3 protein: CASSYRGSGYTF

J gene: TRBJ2-1
V gene: TRBV18
D gene: TRBD1
clone size: many
CDR3 DNA: TGTGCCAGCTCCCGGACAGGATTTTACAATGAGCAGTTCTTC
CDR3 protein: CASSRTGFYNEQFF

J gene: TRBJ2-1
V gene: TRBV5-1
D gene: TRBD2
clone size: once
CDR3 DNA: TGCGCCAGCAGCGTAGCGGGAGTCGGCTCCTACAATGAGCAGTTCTTC
CDR3 protein: CASSVAGVGSYNEQFF

J gene: TRBJ2-7
V gene: TRBV20-1
D gene: TRBD2
clone size: -
CDR3 DNA: TGCAGTGCTAGGAAGGGACTACGGGACGAGCAGTACTTC
CDR3 protein: CSARKGLRDEQYF

J gene: TRBJ2-7
V gene: TRBV9
D gene: -
clone size: -
CDR3 DNA: TGTGCCAGCAGCGTAGGGGACCGAGACGAGCAGTACTTC
CDR3 protein: CASSVGDRDEQYF

J gene: TRBJ2-5
V gene: TRBV6-5
D gene: -
clone size: -
CDR3 DNA: TGTGCCAGCAGTTACAACAGGGACCAAGAGACCCAGTACTTC
CDR3 protein: CASSYNRDQETQYF

J gene: TRBJ1-2
V gene: TRBV25-1
D gene: -
clone size: -
CDR3 DNA: TGTGCCAGCAGCCCAAGCCAGGGTCTTGGCTACACCTTC
CDR3 protein: CASSPSQGLGYTF